The 18 T cell receptor beta chains reported below all come from one sample, sequenced in a study of blood T cell repertoires in COVID-19. TCRdb's table, derived via immunoSEQ multiplex PCR, lists solely in-frame clones and lacks some. The data hold around 25,000 clones, with 90% observed a single time. The sequencing sample was made of peripheral blood. These receptors all stem from an older woman with active COVID-19.

The chain recombines TRBV3-1 (or the pseudogene TRBV3-2) with TRBJ2-2; D gene unclear. There are 17 residues in the CDR3. Trimming took 4 bases from V and 1 from J, leaving 16 bases between them. CDR1 is LGHDT, CDR2 YNNKEL, per germline (reference sequence). CDR3 nucleotides: TGTGCCAGCAGCCTGGTATGGGTCGGCGGGAACACCGGGGAGCTGTTTTTT. As protein: CASSLVWVGGNTGELFF.

The V and J genes are TRBV7-2 and TRBJ1-2; perhaps TRBD1 as D (6 bases). Trimming shortened V by 6 bases and J by 4 bases, and 15 bases separated the two germline ends. Germline lookup yields CDR1 SGHTA and CDR2 FQGNSA. This CDR3 is 14 amino acids long. The CDR3 reads CASRPGVLGYGYTF. CDR3 in DNA: TGTGCCAGCAGACCAGGGGTTTTGGGCTATGGCTACACCTTC.

The genes are TRBV29-1 and TRBJ1-4; possibly TRBD1 for D (5 bases). Trimming took 5 bases from V and 7 from J, leaving 14 bases between them. The CDR3 spans 13 residues. The germline gives CDR1 SQVTM, CDR2 ANQGSEA. DNA for the CDR3: TGCAGCGTTTCCGATGGGGGGTTTGAAAAACTGTTTTTT. This sequence encodes CSVSDGGFEKLFF.

This clone was recorded only once. This chain connects TRBV6-1 to TRBJ2-4, with TRBD2 identical over 10 bases. Unmatched junction bases numbered 7, after V lost 2 bases and J lost 0 bases. Germline V gene lookup returns CDR1 MNHNS and CDR2 SASEGT. This CDR3 is built from 18 residues. CDR3 sequence reads: CASSEIAGGNLAKNIQYF. Written as DNA, the CDR3 is TGTGCCAGCAGTGAAATAGCGGGAGGCAATCTAGCCAAAAACATTCAGTACTTC.

V is TRBV28 and J is TRBJ2-7, with 8 bases matching TRBD2. V lost 5 bases to trimming and J lost 7 bases; unmatched junction nucleotides: 13. This CDR3 has 15 amino acids. Germline V gene data show CDR1 as MDHEN and CDR2 as SYDVKM. The CDR3 DNA reads as TGTGCCAGCAGTGGTCCCCCAGCGGGAGCGAGAGAGCAGTACTTC. Translating gives CASSGPPAGAREQYF.

V usage is TRBV4-1 and J usage is TRBJ2-2, with a possible D match to TRBD2 (5 bases). The V end was cut by 3 bases, the J end by 0 bases, with 11 bases between. CDR3 length equals 16 residues. Germline loops: CDR1 MGHRA, CDR2 YSYEKL. The chain's CDR3 is CASSQVQRTNTGELFF. The CDR3 coding sequence is TGCGCCAGCAGCCAGGTGCAGCGGACGAACACCGGGGAGCTGTTTTTT.

The V and J genes are TRBV12-3 or TRBV12-4 and TRBJ2-3, with 11 nucleotides matching TRBD2. V trimming: 8 bases; J trimming: 13 bases; junction bases outside the gene matches: 11. The CDR3 covers 13 residues. As DNA, the CDR3 is TGTGCCAGCGGGCGAGTTAGCGGGAGGGCCAAGTATTTT. This sequence encodes CASGRVSGRAKYF.

V usage is TRBV13 and J usage is TRBJ2-2; D possibly corresponds to TRBD1 (6 bases). V lost 8 bases and J lost 4, with 8 bases in between. The CDR3 sequence is 12 residues long. Germline V CDR1 and CDR2: PRHDT, FYEKMQ (reference sequence). CDR3 residues: CASGTLTGELFF. The CDR3 DNA follows: TGTGCCAGCGGGACACTCACCGGGGAGCTGTTTTTT.

This clone was picked up one time. The V gene is TRBV14, the J gene TRBJ2-1, with D tentatively TRBD1 (6 bases). Trimming cost V 1 base and J 4 bases, with 11 bases left between them. Germline V lookup: CDR1 SGHDN, CDR2 FVKESK. CDR3 length equals 15 residues. The DNA for the CDR3 is TGTGCCAGCAGCCAAGCCTGGGGACAATACAATGAGCAGTTCTTC. This encodes CASSQAWGQYNEQFF.

J is TRBJ2-5 and V is TRBV6-2 or TRBV6-3; 11 nucleotides match TRBD2. The CDR3 spans 18 residues. Looked up from germline, CDR1 is MNHEY and CDR2 is SVGEGT. V lost 2 bases, J lost 5 bases, and 13 bases stayed unmatched. The CDR3, as DNA: TGTGCCAGCAGTTACGCCTTTAATAGCGGGAGGGCCGGGGAGACCCAGTACTTC. Protein product: CASSYAFNSGRAGETQYF.

This clone was seen a single time. The rearrangement uses TRBV6-1 and TRBJ2-1; the match to TRBD2 covers 12 bases. Germline V gene sequence: CDR1 MNHNS, CDR2 SASEGT. V lost 4 bases, J lost 4 bases, and 5 bases stayed unmatched. The CDR3 runs 16 residues. The DNA for the CDR3 is TGTGCCAGCAGTGGGACGACTAGCGGGGGTTACAATGAGCAGTTCTTC. As protein: CASSGTTSGGYNEQFF.

This clone was counted a single time. V usage is TRBV7-9 and J usage is TRBJ2-3; D perhaps matches TRBD1 (5 bases). The CDR3 is made up of 12 amino acids. Trimming took 3 bases from V and 5 from J, leaving 6 bases between them. CDR1 SEHNR and CDR2 FQNEAQ come from the germline V gene (reference sequence). CDR3 DNA sequence: TGTGCCAGCAGCTTTAGGGGAGATACGCAGTATTTT. Its protein is CASSFRGDTQYF.

V is TRBV5-1 and J is TRBJ1-2; TRBD1 matches 9 bases. The CDR3 covers 15 residues. Germline loops: CDR1 SGHRS, CDR2 YFSETQ. V lost 2 bases to trimming and J lost 4 bases; unmatched junction nucleotides: 6. CDR3 nucleotides: TGCGCCAGCAGCTTACAGGGGGCGCGGAGCTATGGCTACACCTTC. As protein: CASSLQGARSYGYTF.

This clone was observed a few times. The chain combines TRBV1 with TRBJ2-7; the table gives TRBD2 as D, unverified against the DNA. TRBV1 is an annotated pseudogene. The CDR3 has 21 amino acids. The CDR3 nucleotides read TGCACCAGCAGCCAAGATTCCCCCCCTCGGCTAGCGGGACCCGGTAACAACGAGCAGTACTTC. Translated: CTSSQDSPPRLAGPGNNEQYF.

V is TRBV7-9 and J is TRBJ2-3; 9 bases are shared with TRBD2. From germline, CDR1 is SEHNR and CDR2 FQNEAQ (reference sequence). Trimming removed 4 bases from V and 4 bases from J; junction bases left unmatched: 9. The CDR3 is 16 amino acids. Here the CDR3 DNA reads TGTGCCAGCAGCTCCCCGCGCGGGAGGGAGGCAGATACGCAGTATTTT. It encodes CASSSPRGREADTQYF.

This clone was counted between two and nine times. This chain links TRBV4-1 with TRBJ2-4; TRBD2 agrees at 11 bases. This CDR3 has 17 residues. Trimming removed 7 bases from V and 0 bases from J; junction bases left unmatched: 8. From germline, CDR1 is MGHRA and CDR2 YSYEKL. The CDR3 DNA follows: TGCGCCAGCACCCCTGTACTAGCGGGAGTAGCCAAAAACATTCAGTACTTC. Translated, it gives CASTPVLAGVAKNIQYF.

This chain links TRBV10-3 with TRBJ2-1; TRBD2 aligns across 7 bases. V gave up 11 bases and J gave up 1 base; unmatched junction bases: 8. The CDR3 has 14 amino acids. The germline CDR1 and CDR2 sequences are ENHRY and SYGVKD. This chain's CDR3 is CAAWAGESYNEQFF. The CDR3 DNA follows: TGTGCCGCCTGGGCGGGGGAATCCTACAATGAGCAGTTCTTC.

This clone was seen a handful of times. The rearrangement joins TRBV7-9 to TRBJ1-1; the D gene is possibly TRBD1 (5 bases). Trimming took 5 bases from V and 2 from J, leaving 15 bases between them. The CDR3 has 15 amino acids. Germline V gene sequence: CDR1 SEHNR, CDR2 FQNEAQ (reference sequence). The CDR3 DNA reads as TGTGCCAGCAGCCCCTCGCGGGGGTTCAACACTGAAGCTTTCTTT. Its protein is CASSPSRGFNTEAFF.